The 12 T cell receptor beta chains below come from one sample, sequenced in a study of Graves' ophthalmopathy and Graves' hyperthyroidism. The TCR beta CDR3 regions underwent amplification from RNA transcripts. In the first round, RT-PCR was carried out with HTBI primers, and a multiplex PCR formed the second round. TCRdb re-analysed the multiplex PCR reads in MiXCR, keeping a single row per CDR3 protein. The table includes some 210,000 distinct CDR3 sequences, less than 30% detected once. The sample taken for sequencing was peripheral blood. The receptors come from a man aged 50 to 59 with Graves' ophthalmopathy.

The DNA of the CDR3 is TGTGCCAGCAGTCCGCGGACAGTCTATAATTCACCCCTCCACTTT. Protein sequence: CASSPRTVYNSPLHF. The chain links TRBV28 to TRBJ1-6; D may be TRBD1 (6 bases). The CDR3 contains 15 residues. Germline V gene sequence: CDR1 MDHEN, CDR2 SYDVKM. V was clipped by 5 bases and J by 3 bases, with 11 bases between them.

There are many counts of this clonotype. The chain uses TRBV5-1 and TRBJ2-7, with a possible D match to TRBD1 (5 bases). Germline loops: CDR1 SGHRS, CDR2 YFSETQ. This CDR3 is built from 13 residues. Between the trimmed V and J ends, which lost 5 bases and 2 bases, there was a span of 11 bases. The CDR3 DNA follows: TGCGCCAGCAGAAAGGGGTTACCCTACGAGCAGTACTTC. Its protein is CASRKGLPYEQYF.

The V gene is TRBV24-1, the J gene TRBJ1-2, with a possible D match to TRBD1 (5 bases). V was trimmed by 4 bases and J by 8 bases, leaving 13 bases between them. CDR3 length: 13 amino acids. Germline CDR1 is KGHDR and CDR2 is SFDVKD. The CDR3: CATSDQGLGGYTF. DNA of the CDR3: TGTGCCACCAGTGACCAGGGATTGGGCGGCTACACCTTC.

In its sample, this clonotype was seen once. This chain links TRBV11-2 with TRBJ1-1; TRBD1 is a possible D gene (5 bases). The germline V and J ends were trimmed by 6 bases and 7 bases, with 21 bases remaining between them. Per germline, CDR1 SGHAT and CDR2 FQNNGV. The CDR3 covers 15 residues. CDR3 sequence: CASRPTRGWGNEAFF. The CDR3 DNA follows: TGTGCCAGCAGACCGACTCGGGGCTGGGGCAATGAAGCTTTCTTT.

The chain couples TRBV6-5 to TRBJ1-1; D not resolved. Germline CDR1 is MNHEY and CDR2 is SVGAGI. The CDR3 runs to 17 residues. Trimming cost V 1 base and J 0 bases, with 15 bases left between them. The CDR3 DNA is TGTGCCAGCAGTTACTACCCTCGGCAGACCATGAACACTGAAGCTTTCTTT. Amino acid sequence: CASSYYPRQTMNTEAFF.

The J gene is TRBJ2-7, the V gene TRBV30; D remains unclear. Germline CDR1 reads GTSNPN; CDR2 reads SVGIG (reference sequence). The CDR3 is 13 amino acids. V shed 0 bases and J shed 8 bases, with 14 bases lying between them. The CDR3 region is CAWSVEAVSQQYF. DNA for the CDR3: TGTGCCTGGAGTGTTGAAGCTGTTTCTCAGCAGTACTTC.

This clonotype was recorded many times. This chain connects TRBV27 to TRBJ1-2; 10 positions agree with TRBD1. There are 14 residues in the CDR3. Losses at the gene ends were 5 bases for V and 4 bases for J; bases not matched to a gene: 4. Germline CDR1 reads MNHEY; CDR2 reads SMNVEV (reference sequence). CDR3 in DNA: TGTGCCAGCAGTCAAGGACAGGGGGGCTATGGCTACACCTTC. It yields the protein CASSQGQGGYGYTF.

This clonotype has ten or more counts. The chain links TRBV19 to TRBJ2-5, with 8 bases matching TRBD1. J lost 2 bases, V lost 5 bases, and 10 bases had no gene match. This CDR3 comprises 16 residues. Germline CDR1 is LNHDA and CDR2 is SQIVND (reference sequence). Here the CDR3 DNA reads TGTGCCAGTAGTTCCGGGACAGGCCGACCTCAAGAGACCCAGTACTTC. This sequence encodes CASSSGTGRPQETQYF. Supplemented by reference TRBV19 and TRBJ2-5, the full variable domain reads DGGITQSPKYLFRKEGQNVTLSCEQNLNHDAMYWYRQDPGQGLRLIYYSQIVNDFQKGDIAEGYSVSREKKESFPLTVTSAQKNPTAFYLCASSSGTGRPQETQYFGPGTRLLVL.

This clonotype appeared many times. The chain is built from TRBV30 and TRBJ1-1; possible D gene TRBD1, 5 bases. Looked up from germline, CDR1 is GTSNPN and CDR2 is SVGIG (reference sequence). V lost 4 bases and J lost 4, with 13 bases in between. The CDR3 runs to 13 residues. CDR3 protein: CAWKGREGTEAFF. CDR3 nucleotide sequence: TGTGCCTGGAAGGGCAGGGAGGGCACTGAAGCTTTCTTT.

This clonotype was observed many times. The chain recombines TRBV7-6 with TRBJ1-3, with D perhaps matching TRBD1 (5 bases). Looked up from germline, CDR1 is SGHVS and CDR2 is FNYEAQ. V was cut by 0 bases and J by 0 bases, with 12 bases left in between. The CDR3 sequence is 17 residues long. The DNA for the CDR3 is TGTGCCAGCAGCTTAGCGCCCGCTGGGGCCTCTGGAAACACCATATATTTT. Translating gives CASSLAPAGASGNTIYF. The full variable domain, rest sourced from reference TRBV7-6 and TRBJ1-3, is GAGVSQSPRYKVTKRGQDVALRCDPISGHVSLYWYRQALGQGPEFLTYFNYEAQQDKSGLPNDRFSAERPEGSISTLTIQRTEQRDSAMYRCASSLAPAGASGNTIYFGEGSWLTVV.

This clonotype has at least ten counts. The rearrangement links TRBV6-5 to TRBJ2-7, with TRBD2 matching 12 bases. The CDR3 sequence is 13 residues long. Germline CDR1 MNHEY, CDR2 SVGAGI. V shed 6 bases, J shed 4 bases, and the junction held 1 base outside the gene matches. The CDR3 is CASRLAGGYEQYF. CDR3 coding DNA: TGTGCCAGCAGACTAGCGGGGGGATACGAGCAGTACTTC.

This clonotype was observed at least ten times. The rearrangement links TRBV9 to TRBJ2-7; 10 bases align to TRBD2. Germline CDR1 reads SGDLS; CDR2 reads YYNGEE. This CDR3 is built from 15 residues. After removal of 3 bases from V and 0 bases from J, the junction contained 3 bases not matched to a gene. Written as DNA, the CDR3 is TGTGCCAGCAGCGCAGCGGGAGGGAGCTCCTACGAGCAGTACTTC. Amino acids: CASSAAGGSSYEQYF.